A single sample gave rise to the 26 T cell receptor beta chains below, sequenced in a study of neurological immune-mediated disorders. One entry per CDR3 protein results from TCRdb running MiXCR on the 5' RACE reads. The data contain about 44,000 distinct CDR3 sequences, 20% to 25% of them seen just once; the ten biggest clones take up about 4.5%. Time point: technical triplicate 3. Sequenced material: PBMCs. The receptor set was obtained from a man aged 60-69 years with HTLV-1-associated myelopathy (HAM/TSP).

This clonotype was observed many times. The genes are TRBV5-1 and TRBJ1-3; D not certain. Deletions cut 0 bases from V and 2 bases from J, with 6 bases between. CDR1 is SGHRS, CDR2 YFSETQ, per germline. CDR3 length equals 14 residues. This CDR3 reads CASSLDGPGNTIYF. As DNA, the CDR3 is TGCGCCAGCAGCTTGGACGGGCCTGGAAACACCATATATTTT.

This clonotype was detected ten times or more. V gene TRBV6-5 combines with J gene TRBJ2-1; D not resolved. Trimming removed 6 bases from V and 4 bases from J, with 10 bases in between. The CDR3 extends over 13 amino acids. In germline, CDR1 is MNHEY, CDR2 SVGAGI. The CDR3 DNA reads as TGTGCCAGCAGCCCACTCCGGTACAATGAGCAGTTCTTC. Amino acid sequence: CASSPLRYNEQFF.

This chain uses TRBV20-1 with TRBJ2-5; no clear D gene. The CDR3 is 12 residues long. Trimming left V 6 bases short and J 7 bases short, with 15 bases between. The germline V gene encodes CDR1 DFQATT and CDR2 SNEGSKA (reference sequence). CDR3 nucleotide sequence: TGCAGTGCCCAACCCTTTCTTGGGACCCAGTACTTC. The encoded protein is CSAQPFLGTQYF.

In its sample, this clonotype was seen many times. The chain joins TRBV7-8 to TRBJ1-5, with TRBD1 identical over 7 bases. The CDR3 runs 12 residues. V trimming: 5 bases; J trimming: 6 bases; junction bases outside the gene matches: 1. Per germline, CDR1 SGHVS and CDR2 FQNEAQ. CDR3 coding DNA: TGTGCCAGCAGCCGGACAGGTCAGCCCCAGCATTTT. Translation gives CASSRTGQPQHF.

As regards this clonotype: An end of the junction differs from the germline gene, which may be a read error. The chain combines TRBV6-2 or TRBV6-3 with TRBJ2-1; D remains ambiguous. This CDR3 has 15 residues. CDR1 and CDR2 (germline): MNHEY, SVGEGT. The CDR3, as DNA: TGTGCCAGCACCCCATGGGGTCAGCGATACAATGCGCAGTTCTTC. It codes for CASTPWGQRYNAQFF.

This clonotype was recorded at least ten times. The chain joins TRBV20-1 to TRBJ1-2; 10 nucleotides agree with TRBD1. V lost 0 bases and J lost 5; bases outside the gene matches: 6. Germline CDR1 and CDR2: DFQATT and SNEGSKA (reference sequence). The CDR3 has 15 residues. The CDR3 nucleotides are TGCAGTGCTAGAGATAGGGGACAGGGGCTATATGGCTACACCTTC. The encoded protein is CSARDRGQGLYGYTF.

This clonotype has ten or more counts. CDR3 protein: CASRGLEVGTEAFF. The CDR3 bases are TGTGCCAGCAGGGGGTTAGAGGTGGGCACTGAAGCTTTCTTT. The chain couples TRBV2 to TRBJ1-1; D is ambiguous. There are 14 residues in the CDR3. Trimming took 6 bases from V and 4 from J, leaving 15 bases between them. CDR1 SNHLY and CDR2 FYNNEI come from the germline V gene.

This clonotype showed up many times. This chain joins TRBV20-1 and TRBJ2-7; TRBD2 aligns across 9 bases. The CDR3 covers 15 residues. Germline-derived CDR1 and CDR2 are DFQATT and SNEGSKA (reference sequence). V lost 2 bases to trimming and J lost 3 bases; unmatched junction nucleotides: 8. CDR3: CSARRREGLFYEQYF. The CDR3 DNA sequence: TGCAGTGCTAGACGGCGGGAGGGCCTGTTCTACGAGCAGTACTTC.

This clonotype was detected many times. V and J are TRBV4-1 and TRBJ2-1; D may be TRBD2 (6 bases). The germline V gene encodes CDR1 MGHRA and CDR2 YSYEKL. Trimming took 2 bases from V and 3 from J, leaving 17 bases between them. The CDR3 has 17 residues. CDR3 nucleotide sequence: TGCGCCAGCAGCCAACCCCGGCGGGGATTCAACTACAATGAGCAGTTCTTC. Its translation is CASSQPRRGFNYNEQFF.

CDR3 DNA sequence: TGTGCCAGTAGTCCGGGGGTTCTCTATGGCTACACCTTC. Amino acid sequence: CASSPGVLYGYTF. This chain uses TRBV19 with TRBJ1-2, with D possibly being TRBD1 (5 bases). Trimming pared 5 bases from V and 4 bases from J, leaving 11 bases between. The CDR3 is made up of 13 amino acids. CDR1 and CDR2 from the germline V gene are LNHDA and SQIVND (reference sequence).

This clonotype has ten or more counts. The chain has TRBV28 and TRBJ1-5, with TRBD1 matching 9 bases. Germline-derived CDR1 and CDR2 are MDHEN and SYDVKM. The CDR3 is made up of 16 amino acids. Trimming removed 3 bases from V and 6 bases from J; junction bases left unmatched: 9. CDR3 in amino acids: CASSFSGQGFGQPQHF. The DNA of the CDR3 is TGTGCCAGCAGTTTTTCGGGACAGGGTTTTGGTCAGCCCCAGCATTTT.

The table lists this clonotype with many counts. J is TRBJ1-5 and V is TRBV5-1, with TRBD1 matching over 9 bases. The germline V gene has CDR1 SGHRS and CDR2 YFSETQ. J lost 4 bases, V lost 0 bases, and 2 bases had no gene match. CDR3 length equals 15 residues. The CDR3, as DNA: TGCGCCAGCAGCTTGGATGGACAGGGGAATCAGCCCCAGCATTTT. It codes for CASSLDGQGNQPQHF.

This rearrangement joins TRBV20-1 to TRBJ2-1; 8 bases fit TRBD2. CDR1 is DFQATT, CDR2 SNEGSKA, per germline (reference sequence). After removal of 0 bases from V and 4 bases from J, the junction contained 5 bases not matched to a gene. The CDR3 covers 15 residues. CDR3 DNA sequence: TGCAGTGCTAGAGAAGAGCGGGAGAGTTACAATGAGCAGTTCTTC. It encodes CSAREERESYNEQFF.

In its sample, this clonotype was seen many times. V is TRBV5-1 and J is TRBJ2-3; D is perhaps TRBD2 (6 bases). The CDR3 is 14 amino acids. V lost 7 bases, J lost 5 bases, and 17 bases lay in between. Per germline, CDR1 SGHRS and CDR2 YFSETQ. CDR3 in amino acids: CASFGGAGGDTQYF. The CDR3 DNA is TGCGCCAGCTTTGGAGGGGCGGGTGGAGATACGCAGTATTTT.

This clonotype came up many times. The CDR3 protein is CASMKSAYEQYF. The DNA for the CDR3 is TGTGCCAGCATGAAAAGTGCCTACGAGCAGTACTTC. J is TRBJ2-7 and V is TRBV28; no clear D gene. Trimming left V 7 bases short and J 2 bases short, with 9 bases between. CDR3 size: 12 residues. CDR1 and CDR2 from the germline V gene are MDHEN and SYDVKM.

This clonotype showed up many times. The V and J genes are TRBV6-6 and TRBJ2-2; D assignment may be TRBD1 or TRBD2 (6 bases each). Per germline, CDR1 MNHNY and CDR2 SVGAGI (reference sequence). Trimming pared 0 bases from V and 0 bases from J, leaving 11 bases between. The CDR3 totals 17 residues. CDR3 coding DNA: TGTGCCAGCAGTTACTCGAGGGGGGACGCGAACACCGGGGAGCTGTTTTTT. Its translation: CASSYSRGDANTGELFF.

This clonotype was found many times. The chain carries TRBV5-1 and TRBJ1-2; unclear D gene. The length of the CDR3 is 13 residues. Germline CDR1 is SGHRS and CDR2 is YFSETQ. Trimming left V 2 bases short and J 2 bases short, with 7 bases between. The chain's CDR3 is CASSLETNYGYTF. CDR3 sequence (DNA): TGCGCCAGCAGCTTAGAGACAAACTATGGCTACACCTTC.

The table lists this clonotype with many counts. This chain connects TRBV29-1 to TRBJ1-1, with 9 positions matching TRBD1. The germline gives CDR1 SQVTM, CDR2 ANQGSEA. The CDR3 spans 14 residues. V shed 3 bases and J 5 bases; nucleotides not matched to a gene: 7. As DNA, the CDR3 is TGCAGCGTTGACTCCGACAGGGGGGGGACTGAAGCTTTCTTT. Translated, it gives CSVDSDRGGTEAFF.

Here the CDR3 reads CSVEPGTGDEQFF. The CDR3 DNA is TGCAGCGTTGAGCCTGGGACAGGGGATGAGCAGTTCTTC. The chain joins TRBV29-1 to TRBJ2-1, with TRBD1 identical over 10 bases. V lost 3 bases, J lost 8 bases, and 4 bases stayed unmatched. Germline lookup yields CDR1 SQVTM and CDR2 ANQGSEA. This CDR3 contains 13 residues.

This clonotype showed up many times. The gene calls are TRBV5-1 and TRBJ1-5; 7 bases agree with TRBD1. The J segment lost 6 bases and the V segment lost 0 bases, leaving 0 bases of the junction unmatched. CDR1 and CDR2 (germline): SGHRS, YFSETQ. The CDR3 covers 13 residues. For the CDR3, the DNA is TGCGCCAGCAGCTTGGGACAGGGTCAGCCCCAGCATTTT. It is translated as CASSLGQGQPQHF.

This clonotype appeared many times. The chain carries TRBV20-1 and TRBJ2-7; 8 bases match TRBD2. The germline CDR1 and CDR2 sequences are DFQATT and SNEGSKA (reference sequence). V lost 3 bases and J lost 0; bases outside the gene matches: 10. This CDR3 spans 16 amino acids. The CDR3 region has the DNA TGCAGTGCTAGTAGTAGCGGGACCACATCCTCCTACGAGCAGTACTTC. It codes for CSASSSGTTSSYEQYF.

This clonotype occurred many times. The chain couples TRBV18 to TRBJ1-1; D gene ambiguous. The CDR3 has 13 amino acids. V lost 1 base, J lost 1 base, and 4 bases lay in between. CDR1 and CDR2 from the germline V gene are KGHSH and LQKENI. The CDR3 bases are TGTGCCAGCTCACCACAGGGGAACACTGAAGCTTTCTTT. This translates into CASSPQGNTEAFF.

This clonotype has ten or more counts. This sequence joins TRBV3-1 and TRBJ2-7; a possible D gene is TRBD1 (6 bases). CDR1 and CDR2 (germline): LGHDT, YNNKEL (reference sequence). Trimming cost V 4 bases and J 4 bases, with 8 bases left between them. The CDR3 spans 12 residues. The chain's CDR3 is CASSRDRYEQYF. In DNA form, the CDR3 reads TGTGCCAGCAGCCGCGACAGGTACGAGCAGTACTTC.

This clonotype occurred many times. V is TRBV5-6 and J is TRBJ1-1, with TRBD1 identical over 8 bases. There are 13 residues in the CDR3. The V gene's germline CDR1 is SGHDT and CDR2 YYEEEE. Trimming removed 0 bases from V and 8 bases from J; junction bases left unmatched: 3. Written as DNA, the CDR3 is TGTGCCAGCAGCTTGGGGACAGGGCGCGAAGCTTTCTTT. The encoded protein is CASSLGTGREAFF.

This clonotype was counted ten times or more. The chain combines TRBV20-1 with TRBJ1-1; weak D call: TRBD1 (6 bases). The CDR3 runs to 12 residues. V lost 6 bases and J 5 bases, leaving 13 bases between the germline ends. The germline V gene has CDR1 DFQATT and CDR2 SNEGSKA (reference sequence). The CDR3 coding sequence is TGCAGTGCGTTAAGGGGGTTGACTGAAGCTTTCTTT. It translates to CSALRGLTEAFF.

In this sample, this clonotype turned up many times. The gene calls are TRBV12-3 or TRBV12-4 and TRBJ1-5; TRBD1 might be the D (6 bases). There are 13 residues in the CDR3. The V end lost 7 bases, the J end lost 5 bases, and 12 bases lay between the germline ends. The CDR3 DNA reads TGTGCCAGCAAGGGGGTGGGCGATCAGCCCCAGCATTTT. This codes for CASKGVGDQPQHF.